A selection of T cell receptor beta chains follows, all from one sample in a study of T cell changes during pregnancy in multiple sclerosis. The protocol was immunoSEQ multiplex PCR, while the TCRdb copy is restricted to in-frame clones and leaves out a portion. This table holds 38,000 or so clones, around 90% found once. Material: CD8+ T cells from peripheral blood mononuclear cells, obtained in the first trimester of pregnancy. The receptors originated from a female donor with multiple sclerosis, enrolled in a pregnancy study. Both conserved end residues are part of each CDR3. Each record gives: clone size, D gene, J gene, V gene, CDR3 protein, CDR3 DNA. D genes are given only for firm matches. Size is omitted from some rows. Given values are once, few, many or a class for expanded clones.

clone size: .; D gene: .; J gene: TRBJ2-3; V gene: TRBV6-1; CDR3 protein: CASISRGARNTQYF; CDR3 DNA: TGTGCCAGCATCTCCCGGGGGGCCCGAAATACGCAGTATTTT
clone size: .; D gene: .; J gene: TRBJ2-1; V gene: TRBV6-4; CDR3 protein: CASSDGAGSYNEQFF; CDR3 DNA: TGTGCCAGCAGTGACGGTGCAGGGTCCTACAATGAGCAGTTCTTC
clone size: .; D gene: .; J gene: TRBJ2-4; V gene: TRBV7-9; CDR3 protein: CASSFPLDRAKNIQYF; CDR3 DNA: TGTGCCAGCAGCTTCCCCCTCGACAGGGCCAAAAACATTCAGTACTTC
clone size: .; D gene: TRBD1; J gene: TRBJ2-1; V gene: TRBV6-4; CDR3 protein: CASSADRGLYNEQFF; CDR3 DNA: TGTGCCAGCAGTGCGGACAGGGGGTTATACAATGAGCAGTTCTTC
clone size: .; D gene: TRBD2; J gene: TRBJ2-5; V gene: TRBV6-6; CDR3 protein: CASSFVSGGTQYF; CDR3 DNA: TGTGCCAGCAGTTTTGTTAGCGGGGGAACCCAGTACTTC
clone size: once; D gene: .; J gene: TRBJ2-2; V gene: TRBV5-4; CDR3 protein: CASSPWGGQNTGELFF; CDR3 DNA: TGTGCCAGCAGCCCGTGGGGGGGGCAGAACACCGGGGAGCTGTTTTTT
clone size: .; D gene: TRBD1; J gene: TRBJ1-1; V gene: TRBV6-5; CDR3 protein: CASSYMTGGDTEAFF; CDR3 DNA: TGTGCCAGCAGTTACATGACAGGGGGGGACACTGAAGCTTTCTTT
clone size: .; D gene: .; J gene: TRBJ1-3; V gene: TRBV5-6; CDR3 protein: CASSYGQLDGNTIYF; CDR3 DNA: TGTGCCAGCAGCTACGGACAGCTCGACGGGAACACCATATATTTT
clone size: .; D gene: .; J gene: TRBJ1-4; V gene: TRBV19; CDR3 protein: CASIPRQVNEKLFF; CDR3 DNA: TGTGCCAGTATCCCTAGACAGGTTAATGAAAAACTGTTTTTT
clone size: .; D gene: .; J gene: TRBJ2-2; V gene: TRBV27; CDR3 protein: CASTLEEGTGELFF; CDR3 DNA: TGTGCCAGCACCCTTGAGGAGGGCACCGGGGAGCTGTTTTTT
clone size: .; D gene: .; J gene: TRBJ2-3; V gene: TRBV2; CDR3 protein: CASSDHKGVPDTQYF; CDR3 DNA: TGTGCCAGCAGTGACCATAAGGGGGTTCCAGATACGCAGTATTTT
clone size: .; D gene: TRBD2; J gene: TRBJ2-5; V gene: TRBV29-1; CDR3 protein: CSVGGGQETQYF; CDR3 DNA: TGCAGCGTTGGGGGGGGGCAAGAGACCCAGTACTTC
clone size: .; D gene: .; J gene: TRBJ1-5; V gene: TRBV9; CDR3 protein: CASSVDLGEYQPQHF; CDR3 DNA: TGTGCCAGCAGCGTAGACCTTGGAGAGTATCAGCCCCAGCATTTT
clone size: .; D gene: .; J gene: TRBJ2-1; V gene: TRBV6-1; CDR3 protein: CASTTSAYNEQFF; CDR3 DNA: TGTGCCAGCACTACCTCGGCCTACAATGAGCAGTTCTTC
clone size: .; D gene: TRBD2; J gene: TRBJ2-1; V gene: TRBV7-3; CDR3 protein: CASSLYGGASNEQFF; CDR3 DNA: TGTGCCAGCAGCTTATACGGGGGGGCCTCCAATGAGCAGTTCTTC
clone size: .; D gene: TRBD1; J gene: TRBJ2-7; V gene: TRBV27; CDR3 protein: CASADDPGQGTYEQYF; CDR3 DNA: TGTGCCAGCGCAGACGACCCGGGACAGGGGACCTACGAGCAGTACTTC
clone size: .; D gene: .; J gene: TRBJ1-5; V gene: TRBV5-1; CDR3 protein: CASSLGPRDFRTQPQHF; CDR3 DNA: TGCGCCAGCAGCTTGGGGCCCCGGGACTTTAGGACTCAGCCCCAGCATTTT
clone size: few; D gene: .; J gene: TRBJ1-1; V gene: TRBV5-1; CDR3 protein: CASSPGGLSAWNTEAFF; CDR3 DNA: TGCGCCAGCAGCCCCGGCGGCCTCTCGGCATGGAACACTGAAGCTTTCTTT
clone size: .; D gene: .; J gene: TRBJ2-1; V gene: TRBV2; CDR3 protein: CASTVGSGGVGNNEQFF; CDR3 DNA: TGTGCCAGCACTGTGGGGAGCGGCGGGGTAGGGAATAATGAGCAGTTCTTC
clone size: .; D gene: .; J gene: TRBJ1-3; V gene: TRBV5-4; CDR3 protein: CASSSAGSGNTIYF; CDR3 DNA: TGTGCCAGCAGCTCCGCGGGGTCTGGAAACACCATATATTTT
clone size: .; D gene: .; J gene: TRBJ2-7; V gene: TRBV5-5; CDR3 protein: CASSLVQGSEQYF; CDR3 DNA: TGTGCCAGCAGCTTGGTTCAGGGCAGCGAGCAGTACTTC
clone size: .; D gene: .; J gene: TRBJ2-1; V gene: TRBV7-3; CDR3 protein: CASSPTGFDGNEQFF; CDR3 DNA: TGTGCCAGCAGCCCTACAGGTTTTGATGGCAATGAGCAGTTCTTC
clone size: once; D gene: .; J gene: TRBJ1-3; V gene: TRBV13; CDR3 protein: CASSSSITGMDTIYF; CDR3 DNA: TGTGCCAGCAGCTCTAGCATCACAGGGATGGACACCATATATTTT
clone size: .; D gene: TRBD1; J gene: TRBJ1-2; V gene: TRBV7-8; CDR3 protein: CASSLGTGVNGYTF; CDR3 DNA: TGTGCCAGCAGCTTAGGGACAGGGGTGAATGGCTACACCTTC
clone size: once; D gene: .; J gene: TRBJ2-7; V gene: TRBV7-9; CDR3 protein: CASSSEERAYEQYF; CDR3 DNA: TGTGCCAGCAGCTCTGAGGAGCGGGCCTACGAGCAGTACTTC
clone size: .; D gene: .; J gene: TRBJ1-2; V gene: TRBV6-5; CDR3 protein: CASSYSAGDYGYTF; CDR3 DNA: TGTGCCAGCAGTTACTCTGCGGGAGACTATGGCTACACCTTC
clone size: .; D gene: TRBD1; J gene: TRBJ2-3; V gene: TRBV7-6; CDR3 protein: CASSSVATGSTDTQYF; CDR3 DNA: TGTGCCAGCAGCTCAGTAGCGACAGGGAGCACAGATACGCAGTATTTT
clone size: .; D gene: TRBD2; J gene: TRBJ2-5; V gene: TRBV6-6; CDR3 protein: CASKGLAGGWETQYF; CDR3 DNA: TGTGCCAGCAAAGGGCTAGCGGGGGGGTGGGAGACCCAGTACTTC
clone size: .; D gene: .; J gene: TRBJ1-1; V gene: TRBV6-5; CDR3 protein: CASMVGPEAFF; CDR3 DNA: TGTGCCAGCATGGTGGGCCCTGAAGCTTTCTTT
clone size: .; D gene: .; J gene: TRBJ2-3; V gene: TRBV18; CDR3 protein: CASSPPSTDTQYF; CDR3 DNA: TGTGCCAGCTCACCCCCCTCCACAGATACGCAGTATTTT
clone size: .; D gene: TRBD1; J gene: TRBJ1-1; V gene: TRBV2; CDR3 protein: CAMGGQGDEAFF; CDR3 DNA: TGTGCCATGGGGGGACAGGGGGATGAAGCTTTCTTT
clone size: .; D gene: TRBD2; J gene: TRBJ2-2; V gene: TRBV27; CDR3 protein: CASSASGLSGELFF; CDR3 DNA: TGTGCCAGCAGCGCTAGCGGACTGAGCGGGGAGCTGTTTTTT
clone size: .; D gene: .; J gene: TRBJ1-2; V gene: TRBV29-1; CDR3 protein: CSVIEEGYTF; CDR3 DNA: TGCAGCGTTATAGAGGAGGGCTACACCTTC
clone size: .; D gene: .; J gene: TRBJ1-2; V gene: TRBV6-6; CDR3 protein: CASSYGPDRTWNGYTF; CDR3 DNA: TGTGCCAGCAGTTACGGGCCGGACAGAACGTGGAACGGCTACACCTTC
clone size: .; D gene: TRBD1; J gene: TRBJ2-1; V gene: TRBV30; CDR3 protein: CAWSYGTGDNEQFF; CDR3 DNA: TGTGCCTGGAGCTACGGGACAGGGGACAATGAGCAGTTCTTC
clone size: .; D gene: TRBD1; J gene: TRBJ1-2; V gene: TRBV27; CDR3 protein: CASSPQGARGYTF; CDR3 DNA: TGTGCCAGCAGTCCCCAGGGGGCGCGAGGCTACACCTTC
clone size: .; D gene: .; J gene: TRBJ1-5; V gene: TRBV7-8; CDR3 protein: CASSADSYSNQPQHF; CDR3 DNA: TGTGCCAGCAGCGCAGACAGTTATAGCAATCAGCCCCAGCATTTT
clone size: once; D gene: TRBD1; J gene: TRBJ1-1; V gene: TRBV5-4; CDR3 protein: CASSWGTGGTEAFF; CDR3 DNA: TGTGCCAGCAGCTGGGGTACAGGGGGCACTGAAGCTTTCTTT
clone size: .; D gene: TRBD1; J gene: TRBJ1-2; V gene: TRBV23-1; CDR3 protein: CASSDSFPRTGCWYGYTF; CDR3 DNA: TGCGCCAGCAGTGACAGTTTCCCCAGGACAGGATGCTGGTATGGCTACACCTTC
clone size: .; D gene: .; J gene: TRBJ2-7; V gene: TRBV5-6; CDR3 protein: CASSIFSSYEQYF; CDR3 DNA: TGTGCCAGCAGCATATTCAGCTCCTACGAGCAGTACTTC
clone size: .; D gene: .; J gene: TRBJ2-1; V gene: TRBV6-5; CDR3 protein: CASSYSGSSYNEQFF; CDR3 DNA: TGTGCCAGCAGTTACTCGGGGAGCTCCTACAATGAGCAGTTCTTC
clone size: .; D gene: .; J gene: TRBJ1-1; V gene: TRBV2; CDR3 protein: CASSDSSEAFF; CDR3 DNA: TGTGCCAGCAGCGACAGCTCTGAAGCTTTCTTT